This T cell receptor (beta chain) was identified in a study of blood T cell repertoires in COVID-19. Source study methods: Cell counts per sample came from amplifying reference gene primers. Produced via immunoSEQ multiplex PCR; TCRdb's table is partial and in-frame only. The DNA gave D and trimming, while V, J and clone size come from that table. The sample shows some 250,000 clones, around 87% of them seen only once. This clone showed up just once. The CDR3 spans 15 residues. Trimming removed 3 bases at V and 0 bases at J, with 9 bases between. Germline V gene data show CDR1 as SEHNR and CDR2 as FQNEAQ (reference sequence).

V is TRBV7-9 and J is TRBJ2-1; the D is unclear. This TCR derives from a woman in her twenties or thirties who had recovered from COVID-19. Specimen: peripheral blood. CDR3 loop: CASSFPTSSYNEQFF. The CDR3 bases are TGTGCCAGCAGCTTCCCCACATCCTCCTACAATGAGCAGTTCTTC.